This T cell receptor beta chain appears in the sequencing data of a study of T cells after yellow fever vaccination. General study findings and limits: Abundant contaminating clonotypes from the bulk population could appear in FACS-sorted repertoires. Booster samples showed a return of most primary-vaccination clones (approximately 95% CD4, 88% CD8).

TCRdb recomputed calls from the 5' RACE reads with MiXCR, one row per CDR3 protein. In the table there are over 200,000 distinct CDR3 sequences, around 6.7% of which are singletons. The CDR3 totals 12 residues. V gave up 3 bases and J gave up 6 bases, with 8 bases separating them. Germline V CDR1 and CDR2: MDHEN, SYDVKM. A remark on this clonotype: Antigen unknown.

The TCR comes from a man younger than 45 who received the YFV17D yellow fever vaccine. Sequenced material: CD4+ T cells sorted from PBMCs, taken on the day of the yellow fever booster vaccination. The chain recombines TRBV28 with TRBJ1-2; D gene ambiguous. The CDR3: CASSFGSDGYTF. CDR3 coding DNA: TGTGCCAGCAGTTTCGGCTCGGATGGCTACACCTTC.